The 25 T cell receptor beta chains presented below share a single source sample, sequenced in a study of blood T cell repertoires in COVID-19. The data were produced by immunoSEQ multiplex PCR, yet TCRdb's version contains in-frame clones alone and is incomplete. This sample has around 100,000 clones, with approximately 86% found just once. Sequencing was performed on peripheral blood. Every receptor here comes from a human donor in a cohort sampled during active COVID-19.

This clone was counted a single time. This chain connects TRBV10-3 to TRBJ1-2; the D gene is possibly TRBD1 (5 bases). The V end was cut by 3 bases, the J end by 7 bases, with 9 bases between. The CDR3 has 12 residues. The V gene's germline CDR1 is ENHRY and CDR2 SYGVKD. CDR3 DNA: TGTGCCATCAGTGACGGGGGAAGTGGCTACACCTTC. Translation: CAISDGGSGYTF.

The chain joins TRBV5-6 to TRBJ1-5; the match to TRBD1 covers 8 bases. This CDR3 region has 15 residues. Germline values: CDR1 SGHDT, CDR2 YYEEEE. V shed 4 bases and J 1 base; nucleotides not matched to a gene: 4. CDR3 protein: CASSARGHSNQPQHF. The CDR3 DNA reads TGTGCCAGCAGCGCCAGGGGGCACAGCAATCAGCCCCAGCATTTT.

This sequence joins TRBV2 and TRBJ2-7; D perhaps matches TRBD2 (6 bases). The germline V gene has CDR1 SNHLY and CDR2 FYNNEI. The CDR3 is 18 residues long. V shed 2 bases and J shed 6 bases, with 26 bases lying between them. This chain's CDR3 is CASSEPAGRMIAMGEQYF. The CDR3 DNA reads as TGTGCCAGCAGTGAACCCGCGGGACGTATGATTGCGATGGGCGAGCAGTACTTC.

This chain connects TRBV10-2 to TRBJ2-5, with 12 bases fitting TRBD2. The CDR3 has 14 amino acids. Germline trimming cut 4 bases from V and 6 bases from J; bases unmatched to any gene: 3. Germline CDR1 reads WSHSY; CDR2 reads SAAADI. CDR3 region: CASSATSGRKTQYF. The CDR3 DNA reads TGCGCCAGCAGTGCGACTAGCGGGAGAAAGACCCAGTACTTC.

V usage is TRBV6-2 or TRBV6-3 and J usage is TRBJ2-7, with no clear D. Germline CDR1 and CDR2: MNHEY and SVGEGT. Between the trimmed V and J ends, which lost 0 bases and 2 bases, there was a span of 14 bases. The CDR3 is 16 residues long. CDR3 residues: CASSYSLPMQTYEQYF. The CDR3 DNA sequence: TGTGCCAGCAGTTACTCACTACCGATGCAAACCTACGAGCAGTACTTC.

V usage is TRBV30 and J usage is TRBJ1-1; D may be TRBD1 (5 bases). V lost 2 bases to trimming and J lost 7 bases, with 11 bases between them. The CDR3 extends over 12 amino acids. The germline gives CDR1 GTSNPN, CDR2 SVGIG (reference sequence). CDR3 coding DNA: TGTGCCTGGAGTTCTGGAAGGGGTGAAGCTTTCTTT. As protein: CAWSSGRGEAFF.

V gene TRBV29-1 combines with J gene TRBJ1-1; a possible D gene is TRBD1 (5 bases). This CDR3 comprises 14 residues. Germline lookup yields CDR1 SQVTM and CDR2 ANQGSEA. V was clipped by 3 bases and J by 4 bases, with 15 bases between them. The CDR3 reads CSVDLGGGVTEAFF. In DNA form, the CDR3 reads TGCAGCGTTGACCTCGGGGGTGGGGTCACTGAAGCTTTCTTT.

The V and J genes are TRBV30 and TRBJ2-3; 7 bases are a match to TRBD2. The ends lost 0 bases at V and 6 bases at J; junction bases unmatched: 6. Germline CDR1 and CDR2: GTSNPN and SVGIG (reference sequence). The CDR3 length is 14 residues. CDR3 in DNA: TGTGCCTGGAGTGTAGGAGGGAGGGTTGATACGCAGTATTTT. It translates to CAWSVGGRVDTQYF. The variable domain in full, completed from reference TRBV30 and TRBJ2-3, reads SQTIHQWPATLVQPVGSPLSLECTVEGTSNPNLYWYRQAAGRGLQLLFYSVGIGQISSEVPQNLSASRPQDRQFILSSKKLLLSDSGFYLCAWSVGGRVDTQYFGPGTRLTVL.

This clone was counted only a few times. This chain joins TRBV7-9 and TRBJ2-3; 8 bases map to TRBD1. The CDR3 runs to 16 residues. Looked up from germline, CDR1 is SEHNR and CDR2 is FQNEAQ (reference sequence). V was pared by 5 bases and J by 11 bases, with 18 bases of the junction left unmatched. CDR3 protein: CASSPRTGTVLREQYF. CDR3 sequence (DNA): TGTGCCAGCAGCCCCCGGACAGGGACGGTCCTAAGGGAGCAGTATTTT.

The chain has TRBV2 and TRBJ2-1; 11 bases align to TRBD2. Germline V gene sequence: CDR1 SNHLY, CDR2 FYNNEI. The V segment lost 6 bases and the J segment 5 bases; nucleotides outside the gene matches: 3. The CDR3 is made up of 14 amino acids. In DNA form, the CDR3 reads TGTGCCAGCAGAGGGACTAGCGGAGACAATGAGCAGTTCTTC. It encodes CASRGTSGDNEQFF.

This clone appeared a few times. The chain joins TRBV30 to TRBJ1-2; 7 bases agree with TRBD1. Trimming removed 4 bases from V and 8 bases from J; junction bases left unmatched: 13. Germline-derived CDR1 and CDR2 are GTSNPN and SVGIG (reference sequence). CDR3 length equals 14 residues. The CDR3: CAWNGVPTGKGYTF. The CDR3 DNA reads as TGTGCCTGGAACGGGGTGCCGACAGGGAAAGGCTACACCTTC.

The V and J genes are TRBV5-6 and TRBJ1-1; D uncertain. Trimming left V 2 bases short and J 0 bases short, with 11 bases between. There are 15 residues in the CDR3. In germline, CDR1 is SGHDT, CDR2 YYEEEE. The DNA for the CDR3 is TGTGCCAGCAGCTTCGTGCGGGCTGTGAACACTGAAGCTTTCTTT. Its protein is CASSFVRAVNTEAFF.

The chain has TRBV5-1 and TRBJ1-1; the D is unclear. CDR1 and CDR2 from the germline V gene are SGHRS and YFSETQ. Between the trimmed V and J ends, which lost 0 bases and 4 bases, there was a span of 13 bases. The length of the CDR3 is 15 residues. The CDR3 bases are TGCGCCAGCAGCTTGGGAGACAACCGGGGCACTGAAGCTTTCTTT. Translation gives CASSLGDNRGTEAFF.

The chain has TRBV9 and TRBJ2-1; 7 bases match TRBD2. The germline V gene has CDR1 SGDLS and CDR2 YYNGEE. Trimming cost V 0 bases and J 1 base; bases outside gene matches: 1. CDR3 length: 15 residues. The CDR3 region is CASSVVAGSYNEQFF. The CDR3 bases are TGTGCCAGCAGCGTAGTAGCGGGTTCCTACAATGAGCAGTTCTTC.

The J gene is TRBJ1-5, the V gene TRBV18; D call uncertain. Germline V gene sequence: CDR1 KGHSH, CDR2 LQKENI. Between the trimmed V and J ends, which lost 0 bases and 9 bases, there was a span of 12 bases. The CDR3 is made up of 14 amino acids. In DNA, the CDR3 is TGTGCCAGCTCACCACCTTCAGGCTCAGGGCCCCAGCATTTT. Encoded protein: CASSPPSGSGPQHF.

The chain carries TRBV30 and TRBJ1-2, with D possibly matching TRBD1 (5 bases). Germline V gives CDR1 GTSNPN, CDR2 SVGIG (reference sequence). CDR3 length equals 14 residues. Between the trimmed V and J ends, which lost 3 bases and 6 bases, there was a span of 17 bases. The CDR3: CAWSRLGGRDGYTF. CDR3 DNA sequence: TGTGCCTGGAGCCGCTTGGGGGGTAGGGATGGCTACACCTTC.

The V gene is TRBV5-1, the J gene TRBJ2-2; TRBD1 matches 11 bases. Germline values: CDR1 SGHRS, CDR2 YFSETQ. This CDR3 comprises 17 residues. V lost 4 bases, J lost 5 bases, and 10 bases stayed unmatched. This chain's CDR3 is CASSGSGTGGITGELFF. CDR3 sequence (DNA): TGCGCCAGCAGCGGATCCGGGACAGGGGGGATTACCGGGGAGCTGTTTTTT.

The chain links TRBV19 to TRBJ1-5; D remains ambiguous. V was clipped by 2 bases and J by 0 bases, with 26 bases between them. CDR3 length: 21 residues. Germline lookup yields CDR1 LNHDA and CDR2 SQIVND (reference sequence). The CDR3 reads CASSINGVGARTGISNQPQHF. The CDR3 nucleotides are TGTGCCAGTAGTATAAATGGAGTCGGCGCCAGGACGGGGATTAGCAATCAGCCCCAGCATTTT. Combining the CDR3 with reference TRBV19 and TRBJ1-5 gives the whole variable domain DGGITQSPKYLFRKEGQNVTLSCEQNLNHDAMYWYRQDPGQGLRLIYYSQIVNDFQKGDIAEGYSVSREKKESFPLTVTSAQKNPTAFYLCASSINGVGARTGISNQPQHFGDGTRLSIL.

The chain carries TRBV6-1 and TRBJ1-6; unclear D gene. This CDR3 spans 14 amino acids. CDR1 and CDR2 from the germline V gene are MNHNS and SASEGT. V was cut by 1 base and J by 7 bases, with 8 bases left in between. The CDR3, as DNA: TGTGCCAGCAGTGAAGGCGGATCAAATTCACCCCTCCACTTT. Protein: CASSEGGSNSPLHF.

This chain links TRBV24-1 with TRBJ2-5; 7 bases agree with TRBD1. This CDR3 spans 13 amino acids. V shed 7 bases, J shed 4 bases, and the junction held 5 bases outside the gene matches. Germline CDR1 and CDR2: KGHDR and SFDVKD. In DNA form, the CDR3 reads TGTGCCACCAGCTCACAGGGGCCAGAGACCCAGTACTTC. Translated: CATSSQGPETQYF.

The J gene is TRBJ1-3, the V gene TRBV29-1; tentative D call: TRBD1 (5 bases). Germline CDR1 SQVTM, CDR2 ANQGSEA. The CDR3 totals 14 residues. Trimming shortened V by 8 bases and J by 1 base, and 15 bases separated the two germline ends. The CDR3 region is CSYGFGGSGNTIYF. The CDR3 coding sequence is TGCAGCTATGGGTTCGGGGGATCTGGAAACACCATATATTTT. Full variable domain (outside the CDR3, taken from reference TRBV29-1 and TRBJ1-3): SAVISQKPSRDICQRGTSLTIQCQVDSQVTMMFWYRQQPGQSLTLIATANQGSEATYESGFVIDKFPISRPNLTFSTLTVSNMSPEDSSIYLCSYGFGGSGNTIYFGEGSWLTVV.

The chain couples TRBV12-3 or TRBV12-4 to TRBJ1-2; no clear D. The CDR3 is 13 residues long. V shed 2 bases and J shed 7 bases, with 11 bases lying between them. The CDR3 nucleotides are TGTGCCAGCAGTTTAAGTCAGTGGGCTGGCTACACCTTC. Amino acid sequence: CASSLSQWAGYTF.

The J gene is TRBJ2-7, the V gene TRBV9, with a tentative D call TRBD2 (6 bases). The CDR3 runs 13 residues. Trimming cost V 4 bases and J 4 bases, with 12 bases left between them. Germline V gene sequence: CDR1 SGDLS, CDR2 YYNGEE. CDR3 sequence reads: CASSLDGRYEQYF. The CDR3 DNA sequence: TGTGCCAGCAGCCTAGATGGGAGGTACGAGCAGTACTTC.

V gene TRBV3-1 (or the pseudogene TRBV3-2) combines with J gene TRBJ2-1; D is possibly TRBD2 (6 bases). Germline CDR1 and CDR2: LGHDT and YNNKEL (reference sequence). Trimming removed 1 base at V and 3 bases at J, with 13 bases between. The CDR3 extends over 16 amino acids. The CDR3, as DNA: TGTGCCAGCAGCCAAGGGTACCAAGCGGGCTACAATGAGCAGTTCTTC. It yields the protein CASSQGYQAGYNEQFF.

This chain uses TRBV29-1 with TRBJ2-6; D perhaps matches TRBD2 (6 bases). This CDR3 contains 15 residues. V was pared by 0 bases and J by 2 bases, with 8 bases between. Germline CDR1 and CDR2: SQVTM and ANQGSEA. The CDR3 DNA follows: TGCAGCGTTGAAGATAGGAGGGCTGGGGCCAACGTCCTGACTTTC. Its protein product is CSVEDRRAGANVLTF.